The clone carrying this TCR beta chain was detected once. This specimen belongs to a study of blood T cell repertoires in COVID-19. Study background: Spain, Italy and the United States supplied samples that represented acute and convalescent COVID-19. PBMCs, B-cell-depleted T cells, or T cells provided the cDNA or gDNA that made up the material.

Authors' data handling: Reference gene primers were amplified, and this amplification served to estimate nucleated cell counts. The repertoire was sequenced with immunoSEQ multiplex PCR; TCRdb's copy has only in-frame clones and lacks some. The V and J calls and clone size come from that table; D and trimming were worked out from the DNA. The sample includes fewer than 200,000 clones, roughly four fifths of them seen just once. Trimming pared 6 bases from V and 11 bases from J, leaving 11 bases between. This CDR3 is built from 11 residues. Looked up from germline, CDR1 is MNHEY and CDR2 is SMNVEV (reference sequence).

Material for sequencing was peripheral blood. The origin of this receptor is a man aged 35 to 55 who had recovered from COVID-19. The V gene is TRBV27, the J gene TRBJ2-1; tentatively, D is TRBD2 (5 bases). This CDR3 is CASSLSGQQFF. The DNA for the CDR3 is TGTGCCAGCAGCCTGAGCGGTCAGCAGTTCTTC.